These 8 T cell receptor beta chains came from one sample sequenced in a study of CD8 T cells in Susac syndrome. Random hexamers were used to reverse transcribe an amount of about 0.45 to 1 ug RNA. TCRdb reprocessed the immunoSEQ multiplex PCR reads with MiXCR, giving one entry per CDR3 protein. There are around 180,000 distinct CDR3 sequences in the sample; approximately 94% occur only once, and 0.1% to 0.13% lies in the top ten. The sequencing sample was made of CD4+ T cells from PBMCs. All receptors come from a human donor with Susac syndrome.

This rearrangement joins TRBV4-3 to TRBJ1-4; no definite D call. The V gene's germline CDR1 is LGHNA and CDR2 YSLEER. Trimming pared 6 bases from V and 5 bases from J, leaving 10 bases between. The CDR3 runs 13 residues. This chain's CDR3 is CASREESNEKLFF. The CDR3 DNA reads as TGCGCCAGCAGGGAGGAGTCCAATGAAAAACTGTTTTTT.

This clonotype appeared a single time. CDR3 sequence: CASTLMVGVQETQYF. The CDR3 nucleotides are TGTGCCAGCACCCTCATGGTTGGGGTACAAGAGACCCAGTACTTC. The genes are TRBV6-1 and TRBJ2-5; D remains unclear. The germline CDR1 and CDR2 sequences are MNHNS and SASEGT. The CDR3 is made up of 15 amino acids. V was clipped by 7 bases and J by 2 bases, with 17 bases between them.

The gene calls are TRBV7-9 and TRBJ1-5; 8 positions match TRBD1. Germline V gene lookup returns CDR1 SEHNR and CDR2 FQNEAQ (reference sequence). CDR3 length: 17 residues. Trimming cost V 7 bases and J 2 bases; bases outside gene matches: 13. CDR3 nucleotides: TGTGCCAGCATTCAATCAGGGGGCAACGGGGGCAATCAGCCCCAGCATTTT. This translates into CASIQSGGNGGNQPQHF.

The CDR3 sequence: CASSSSGWTQYF. DNA for the CDR3: TGTGCCAGCAGCTCCTCCGGGTGGACCCAGTACTTC. The chain uses TRBV6-2 or TRBV6-3 and TRBJ2-5; no clear D. The V and J ends lost 6 bases and 7 bases respectively, with 12 bases between them. Germline values: CDR1 MNHEY, CDR2 SVGEGT. The CDR3 has 12 amino acids.

Here the CDR3 DNA reads TGCAGTGCTAGAGGGACAGCCCCCTACGAGCAGTACTTC. Its translation: CSARGTAPYEQYF. The chain recombines TRBV20-1 with TRBJ2-7; TRBD1 might be the D (6 bases). V was trimmed by 1 base and J by 2 bases, leaving 9 bases between them. The CDR3 spans 13 residues. Germline assignment: CDR1 DFQATT and CDR2 SNEGSKA (reference sequence).

The V and J genes are TRBV20-1 and TRBJ1-3, with 9 bases matching TRBD1. J was trimmed by 8 bases and V by 6 bases; bases with no gene match: 8. The CDR3 spans 13 residues. The germline gives CDR1 DFQATT, CDR2 SNEGSKA (reference sequence). CDR3 in DNA: TGCAGTGCAGAGGGACAGGGCATGGACACCATATATTTT. This translates into CSAEGQGMDTIYF.

The chain couples TRBV7-6 to TRBJ2-7, with 10 bases aligning to TRBD2. The CDR3 contains 17 residues. Unmatched junction bases numbered 13, after V lost 4 bases and J lost 4 bases. The germline V gene encodes CDR1 SGHVS and CDR2 FNYEAQ. CDR3 in DNA: TGTGCCAGCAGCTCCCCCTGGGAGCGGGGGGGAGAGTACGAGCAGTACTTC. Its protein product is CASSSPWERGGEYEQYF. Based on the CDR3 plus reference TRBV7-6 and TRBJ2-7, the full variable domain is GAGVSQSPRYKVTKRGQDVALRCDPISGHVSLYWYRQALGQGPEFLTYFNYEAQQDKSGLPNDRFSAERPEGSISTLTIQRTEQRDSAMYRCASSSPWERGGEYEQYFGPGTRLTVT.

This clonotype was observed once. This chain uses TRBV2 with TRBJ2-1; possibly TRBD1 or TRBD2 for D (5 bases each). Trimming pared 1 base from V and 7 bases from J, leaving 14 bases between. CDR1 is SNHLY, CDR2 FYNNEI, per germline. This CDR3 has 15 amino acids. The CDR3: CASSEDRDPWNEQFF. CDR3 DNA sequence: TGTGCCAGCAGTGAAGACCGGGACCCGTGGAATGAGCAGTTCTTC.